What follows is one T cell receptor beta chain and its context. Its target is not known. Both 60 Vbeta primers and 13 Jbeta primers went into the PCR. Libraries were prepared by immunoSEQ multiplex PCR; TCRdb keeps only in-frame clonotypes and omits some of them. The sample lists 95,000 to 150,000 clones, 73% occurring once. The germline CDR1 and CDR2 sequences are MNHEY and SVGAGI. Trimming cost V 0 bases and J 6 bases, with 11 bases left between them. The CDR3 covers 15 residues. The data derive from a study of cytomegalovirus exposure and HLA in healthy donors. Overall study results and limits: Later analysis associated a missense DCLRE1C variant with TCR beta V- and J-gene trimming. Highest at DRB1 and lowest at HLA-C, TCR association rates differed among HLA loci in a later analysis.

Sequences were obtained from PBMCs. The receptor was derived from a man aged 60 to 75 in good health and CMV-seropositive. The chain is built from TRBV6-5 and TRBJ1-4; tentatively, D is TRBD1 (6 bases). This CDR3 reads CASSYSQGGYEKLFF. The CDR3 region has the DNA TGTGCCAGCAGTTACTCACAGGGCGGGTATGAAAAACTGTTTTTT.